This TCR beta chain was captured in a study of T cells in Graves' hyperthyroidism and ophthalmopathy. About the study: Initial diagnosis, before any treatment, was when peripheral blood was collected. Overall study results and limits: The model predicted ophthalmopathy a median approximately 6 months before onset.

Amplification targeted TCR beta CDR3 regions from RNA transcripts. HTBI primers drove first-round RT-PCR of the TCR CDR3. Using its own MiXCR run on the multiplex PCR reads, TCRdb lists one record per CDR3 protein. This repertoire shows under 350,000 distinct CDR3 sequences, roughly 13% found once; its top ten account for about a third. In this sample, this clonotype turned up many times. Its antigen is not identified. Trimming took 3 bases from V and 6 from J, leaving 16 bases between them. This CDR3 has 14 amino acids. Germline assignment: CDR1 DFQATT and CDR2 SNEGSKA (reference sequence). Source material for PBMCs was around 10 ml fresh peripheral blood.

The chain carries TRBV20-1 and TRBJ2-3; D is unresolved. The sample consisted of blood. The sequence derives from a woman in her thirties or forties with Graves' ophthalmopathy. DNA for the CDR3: TGCAGTGCTAGTGCCCGAAACCCACCGGATACGCAGTATTTT. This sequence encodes CSASARNPPDTQYF.